The 29 T cell receptor beta chains presented below share a single source sample, sequenced in a study of beta chain features in type 1 diabetes. What was sequenced were expressed TCRB transcripts, since all of the isolated RNA had been reverse transcribed. Sequencing was performed with immunoSEQ multiplex PCR; in TCRdb, only in-frame clones are kept and a portion is missing. The sample includes 250,000 to 400,000 clones, 13% to 15% of them seen just once. The specimen was central memory CD4+ T cells from blood. These receptor sequences come from a man aged 25-40 years in good health.

This clone turned up a few times. The V gene is TRBV7-9, the J gene TRBJ2-5; 7 bases fit TRBD2. With V trimmed by 5 bases and J by 5 bases, 8 bases remained unmatched. There are 14 residues in the CDR3. CDR1 and CDR2 from the germline V gene are SEHNR and FQNEAQ (reference sequence). CDR3 sequence (DNA): TGTGCCAGCAGCAATAAACGGGGGGTGGAGACCCAGTACTTC. It codes for CASSNKRGVETQYF.

This clone occurred a few times. The chain has TRBV29-1 and TRBJ1-2; a possible D gene is TRBD1 (6 bases). Germline values: CDR1 SQVTM, CDR2 ANQGSEA. CDR3 length: 13 amino acids. The ends were cut back, 4 bases at V and 5 bases at J, with 14 bases in the middle. The CDR3 here is CSVVIRTAYGYTF. CDR3 DNA sequence: TGCAGCGTTGTAATCAGGACAGCATATGGCTACACCTTC.

The CDR3 loop reads CASSQTREETQYF. The CDR3 nucleotides read TGTGCCAGCAGTCAAACCAGGGAGGAGACCCAGTACTTC. The chain has TRBV6-1 and TRBJ2-5, with D possibly called TRBD1 or TRBD2 (5 bases each). The V end lost 5 bases, the J end lost 5 bases, and 12 bases lay between the germline ends. The CDR3 consists of 13 residues. Germline V gene lookup returns CDR1 MNHNS and CDR2 SASEGT.

This clone was seen more than once but under ten times. The rearrangement uses TRBV25-1 and TRBJ2-2; 8 nucleotides match TRBD1. From germline, CDR1 is MGHDK and CDR2 SYGVNS. V lost 4 bases and J lost 4; bases outside the gene matches: 2. This CDR3 is 14 amino acids long. CDR3 sequence: CASSGTGPTGELFF. The CDR3 DNA sequence: TGTGCCAGCAGTGGGACAGGGCCCACCGGGGAGCTGTTTTTT.

This clone has only a few counts. The chain employs TRBV11-3 and TRBJ2-1, with a tentative D call TRBD2 (6 bases). The length of the CDR3 is 14 residues. V shed 1 base and J shed 10 bases, with 14 bases lying between them. In germline, CDR1 is SGHNT, CDR2 YENEEA. The CDR3 DNA sequence: TGTGCCAGCAGCTTAGTGCCGGGAGTAGGAGAGCAGTTCTTC. Protein: CASSLVPGVGEQFF.

The chain recombines TRBV11-3 with TRBJ2-4; D is ambiguous. The CDR3 spans 14 residues. Germline V gene data show CDR1 as SGHNT and CDR2 as YENEEA. Between the trimmed V and J ends, which lost 2 bases and 3 bases, there was a span of 8 bases. CDR3 in DNA: TGTGCCAGCAGCTTATCCAACGGCAAAAACATTCAGTACTTC. Translating gives CASSLSNGKNIQYF.

This rearrangement joins TRBV7-8 to TRBJ1-1, with no clear D. V was trimmed by 4 bases and J by 1 base, leaving 10 bases between them. CDR1 SGHVS and CDR2 FQNEAQ come from the germline V gene. This CDR3 has 14 residues. CDR3 nucleotides: TGTGCCAGCAGCTACCTACGGGGGAACACTGAAGCTTTCTTT. Residues: CASSYLRGNTEAFF. Drawing the rest from reference TRBV7-8 and TRBJ1-1, the complete variable domain is GAGVSQSPRYKVAKRGQDVALRCDPISGHVSLFWYQQALGQGPEFLTYFQNEAQLDKSGLPSDRFFAERPEGSVSTLKIQRTQQEDSAVYLCASSYLRGNTEAFFGQGTRLTVV.

The chain carries TRBV4-3 and TRBJ1-5, with a tentative D call TRBD1 (6 bases). Germline lookup yields CDR1 LGHNA and CDR2 YSLEER. The CDR3 consists of 16 residues. V lost 0 bases and J lost 9, with 18 bases in between. CDR3 DNA sequence: TGCGCCAGCAGCCAAGATCGTGGACAGATAGGGGCGCCCCAGCATTTT. Residues: CASSQDRGQIGAPQHF.

This clone has just a few counts. The chain recombines TRBV7-2 with TRBJ1-2; D is undetermined. V dropped 1 base and J dropped 8 bases, with 14 bases sitting between them. There are 14 residues in the CDR3. Germline V CDR1 and CDR2: SGHTA, FQGNSA. The CDR3 reads CASSLDSNSFGYTF. The CDR3 DNA reads TGTGCCAGCAGCTTAGACAGTAATTCGTTCGGCTACACCTTC.

This clone was seen only a few times. The V call is TRBV2, the J call TRBJ2-4, with D possibly being TRBD1 or TRBD2 (5 bases each). Germline V lookup: CDR1 SNHLY, CDR2 FYNNEI. With 8 bases removed from V and 2 bases from J, the gap between germline ends came to 7 bases. The CDR3 runs 12 residues. The CDR3 DNA reads TGTGCCAGCGAGGGGTCCAAAAACATTCAGTACTTC. Amino acids: CASEGSKNIQYF.

This clone was detected a few times. The chain recombines TRBV9 with TRBJ2-3; unclear D gene. Germline V gene lookup returns CDR1 SGDLS and CDR2 YYNGEE. The CDR3 contains 15 residues. V was cut by 0 bases and J by 2 bases, with 10 bases left in between. Here the CDR3 DNA reads TGTGCCAGCAGCGTAGTATCAAGGTCCACAGATACGCAGTATTTT. As protein: CASSVVSRSTDTQYF.

The chain joins TRBV5-1 to TRBJ2-7; 9 bases align to TRBD1. Germline CDR1 is SGHRS and CDR2 is YFSETQ. This CDR3 comprises 14 residues. The V gene end was trimmed by 4 bases and the J gene end by 4 bases; junction bases not matched to a gene: 6. The CDR3: CASSGTGQGYEQYF. CDR3 in DNA: TGCGCCAGCAGCGGAACGGGACAGGGTTACGAGCAGTACTTC.

The chain employs TRBV6-5 and TRBJ1-1; D is ambiguous. Looked up from germline, CDR1 is MNHEY and CDR2 is SVGAGI. The CDR3 loop spans 13 amino acids. The germline V and J ends were trimmed by 2 bases and 0 bases, with 4 bases remaining between them. CDR3 bases: TGTGCCAGCAGTTACCCCTTGAACACTGAAGCTTTCTTT. This translates into CASSYPLNTEAFF.

This clone was counted between two and nine times. The chain employs TRBV11-2 and TRBJ2-7; the D is unclear. The germline V and J ends were trimmed by 3 bases and 2 bases, with 8 bases remaining between them. The CDR3 consists of 13 residues. Germline V gene sequence: CDR1 SGHAT, CDR2 FQNNGV. CDR3 nucleotides: TGTGCCAGCAGCTTGTCTTTCACCTACGAGCAGTACGTC. Encoded protein: CASSLSFTYEQYV.

The chain uses TRBV7-3 and TRBJ1-5; D is uncertain. This CDR3 comprises 13 residues. Germline V lookup: CDR1 SGHTA, CDR2 FQGTGA. V was clipped by 4 bases and J by 5 bases, with 9 bases between them. The CDR3 reads CASSSTRDQPQHF. In DNA form, the CDR3 reads TGTGCCAGCAGCTCTACCCGGGATCAGCCCCAGCATTTT.

The chain carries TRBV2 and TRBJ1-1; the D is unclear. CDR1 SNHLY and CDR2 FYNNEI come from the germline V gene. Trimming removed 7 bases at V and 1 base at J, with 10 bases between. CDR3 length: 13 amino acids. The CDR3 DNA follows: TGTGCCAGCAATGTGGTCTCGAACACTGAAGCTTTCTTT. This sequence encodes CASNVVSNTEAFF.

This clone was detected a few times. The rearrangement joins TRBV6-4 to TRBJ2-3; the match to TRBD1 covers 10 bases. V shed 7 bases and J 1 base; nucleotides not matched to a gene: 5. In germline, CDR1 is MRHNA, CDR2 SNTAGT. The CDR3 sequence is 15 residues long. The CDR3 coding sequence is TGTGCCAGCACCCTGACAGGGGGCCGCACAGATACGCAGTATTTT. Encoded protein: CASTLTGGRTDTQYF.

This clone was seen only a few times. The rearrangement links TRBV4-3 to TRBJ2-6; TRBD1 aligns across 7 bases. The length of the CDR3 is 16 residues. In germline, CDR1 is LGHNA, CDR2 YSLEER. Trimming cost V 4 bases and J 0 bases; bases outside gene matches: 3. CDR3 in DNA: TGCGCCAGCAGCCGGGGACAGAGCTCTGGGGCCAACGTCCTGACTTTC. As protein: CASSRGQSSGANVLTF.

This clone was observed a handful of times. The gene calls are TRBV19 and TRBJ2-1; D tentatively reads TRBD1 or TRBD2 (5 bases each). CDR1 and CDR2 from the germline V gene are LNHDA and SQIVND (reference sequence). V was pared by 6 bases and J by 7 bases, with 19 bases between. The length of the CDR3 is 15 residues. The CDR3 DNA reads as TGTGCCAGTAGGGGTGGAGGTTCCAGGGATAATGAGCAGTTCTTC. Translating gives CASRGGGSRDNEQFF.

DNA for the CDR3: TGTGCCAGCAGAGGACAGGGAAGAAGTCAGCCCCAGCATTTT. Its protein is CASRGQGRSQPQHF. The chain joins TRBV6-1 to TRBJ1-5; TRBD1 agrees at 8 bases. Trimming at V came to 6 bases and at J to 6 bases, leaving 7 bases not matched to a gene. The V gene's germline CDR1 is MNHNS and CDR2 SASEGT. This CDR3 spans 14 amino acids.

About this clone: Other DNA sequences in this sample translate to the same CDR3. The V and J genes are TRBV14 and TRBJ1-6, with D uncertain. CDR3 length: 13 residues. The V gene lost 3 bases and the J gene lost 8 bases, with 8 bases spanning the gap. Per the germline V gene, CDR1 is SGHDN and CDR2 is FVKESK. CDR3 sequence reads: CASSQTRDSPLHF. The CDR3 coding sequence is TGTGCCAGCAGCCAGACCCGAGATTCACCCCTCCACTTT.

This clone was seen a few times. A much larger clone lies a single base off, so this may be a read error. The chain is built from TRBV9 and TRBJ2-3; D assignment may be TRBD1 or TRBD2 (5 bases each). CDR1 is SGDLS, CDR2 YYNGEE, per germline. This CDR3 is built from 13 residues. Trimming left V 4 bases short and J 1 base short, with 7 bases between. The CDR3 reads CASSPGRTDTQYF. DNA for the CDR3: TGTGCCAGCAGCCCGGGGCGCACAGATACGCAGTATTTT.

There are a few counts of this clone. The rearrangement joins TRBV5-1 to TRBJ2-3, with TRBD2 matching over 9 bases. The CDR3 has 16 residues. V lost 3 bases and J lost 2; bases outside the gene matches: 7. Germline V lookup: CDR1 SGHRS, CDR2 YFSETQ. CDR3 coding DNA: TGCGCCAGCAGCTCGTCCCTAGCGGGGCCCACAGATACGCAGTATTTT. This encodes CASSSSLAGPTDTQYF.

In the case of this clone: An end of the junction differs from the germline gene, which may be a read error. V is TRBV10-3 and J is TRBJ1-2; D gene unclear. Germline-derived CDR1 and CDR2 are ENHRY and SYGVKD. CDR3 size: 13 residues. The CDR3: CASSELRMDGYTF. The CDR3 DNA sequence: TGTGCCAGCAGTGAACTCAGGATGGATGGCTACACCTTC.

The chain links TRBV5-4 to TRBJ1-1; D is unresolved. This CDR3 is built from 11 residues. Germline lookup yields CDR1 SGHNT and CDR2 YYREEE (reference sequence). Trimming removed 3 bases at V and 7 bases at J, with 7 bases between. CDR3 amino acids: CASSSGSEAFF. Here the CDR3 DNA reads TGTGCCAGCAGCTCCGGCAGTGAAGCTTTCTTT.

This chain joins TRBV5-1 and TRBJ1-2, with unresolved D. There are 15 residues in the CDR3. Germline V lookup: CDR1 SGHRS, CDR2 YFSETQ. V dropped 2 bases and J dropped 1 base, with 12 bases sitting between them. CDR3 DNA: TGCGCCAGCAGCTTCTGGGCAGCCGATAACTATGGCTACACCTTC. This gives the protein CASSFWAADNYGYTF.

This clone was counted ten times or more. The V and J genes are TRBV30 and TRBJ1-3, with a weak D call TRBD1 (6 bases). V gave up 3 bases and J gave up 0 bases, with 12 bases separating them. Germline CDR1 reads GTSNPN; CDR2 reads SVGIG (reference sequence). The CDR3 sequence is 15 residues long. This CDR3 is CAWSGQLPSGNTIYF. In nucleotides, the CDR3 is TGTGCCTGGAGCGGACAGCTACCCTCTGGAAACACCATATATTTT.

The chain recombines TRBV10-3 with TRBJ2-1; maybe TRBD1 (5 bases). Germline V gene data show CDR1 as ENHRY and CDR2 as SYGVKD. This CDR3 has 14 residues. V shed 6 bases and J shed 0 bases, with 9 bases lying between them. For the CDR3, the DNA is TGTGCCATCAGCACAGGTGACTCCTACAATGAGCAGTTCTTC. It translates to CAISTGDSYNEQFF.

The V gene is TRBV7-2, the J gene TRBJ1-4, with 7 bases lining up with TRBD1. The CDR3 has 14 residues. Germline V CDR1 and CDR2: SGHTA, FQGNSA. V shed 2 bases, J shed 4 bases, and the junction held 1 base outside the gene matches. The CDR3 sequence is CASSLHRGNEKLFF. CDR3 in DNA: TGTGCCAGCAGCTTACACAGGGGTAATGAAAAACTGTTTTTT.